A single sample is the source of the 11 T cell receptor beta chains below, sequenced in a study of blood T cell repertoires in COVID-19. Measured with immunoSEQ multiplex PCR; TCRdb has only the in-frame clones, and not every one. The sample lists almost 350,000 clones, about nine tenths occurring once. Sequenced material: PBMCs or T cells enriched from blood (not recorded which). The source is a woman aged 25 to 39 who had been exposed to COVID-19.

The rearrangement uses TRBV5-1 and TRBJ1-1; D gene ambiguous. The V gene lost 3 bases and the J gene lost 5 bases, with 14 bases spanning the gap. The CDR3 runs 14 residues. Germline CDR1 is SGHRS and CDR2 is YFSETQ. The CDR3 is CASSSGPSGTEAFF. CDR3 bases: TGCGCCAGCAGCTCAGGACCCTCGGGGACTGAAGCTTTCTTT.

V is TRBV5-4 and J is TRBJ2-2; D is possibly TRBD1 (5 bases). Trimming pared 0 bases from V and 7 bases from J, leaving 10 bases between. The CDR3 runs 14 residues. Germline assignment: CDR1 SGHNT and CDR2 YYREEE (reference sequence). CDR3 region: CASSLVKGFGELFF. CDR3 coding DNA: TGTGCCAGCAGCTTGGTCAAGGGGTTCGGGGAGCTGTTTTTT.

The CDR3 sequence is CASEGARQETQYF. The CDR3 coding sequence is TGTGCCAGTGAGGGGGCGCGGCAAGAGACCCAGTACTTC. The J gene is TRBJ2-5, the V gene TRBV6-4, with 7 bases matching TRBD1. The CDR3 spans 13 residues. The V and J ends lost 9 bases and 2 bases, in that order; junction bases with no gene match: 6. CDR1 MRHNA and CDR2 SNTAGT come from the germline V gene.

This clone was seen a few times. V and J are TRBV11-2 and TRBJ2-3; D gene uncertain. The CDR3 extends over 18 amino acids. Trimming removed 5 bases from V and 0 bases from J, with 21 bases in between. The germline V gene encodes CDR1 SGHAT and CDR2 FQNNGV. CDR3 amino acids: CASSARGHTLFSTDTQYF. The CDR3 nucleotides are TGTGCCAGCAGCGCCAGAGGTCATACCCTCTTTAGCACAGATACGCAGTATTTT.

The chain is built from TRBV7-9 and TRBJ1-3; D may be TRBD1 (5 bases). V was cut by 2 bases and J by 1 base, with 15 bases left in between. Germline V gene sequence: CDR1 SEHNR, CDR2 FQNEAQ (reference sequence). The CDR3 runs 17 residues. CDR3 amino acids: CASSLSGAGLSGNTIYF. CDR3 nucleotides: TGTGCCAGCAGCTTAAGTGGGGCAGGTCTGTCTGGAAACACCATATATTTT.

This clone was observed a single time. The chain couples TRBV11-3 to TRBJ2-7, with D perhaps TRBD2 (6 bases). This CDR3 contains 12 residues. V dropped 5 bases and J dropped 6 bases, with 11 bases sitting between them. Germline-derived CDR1 and CDR2 are SGHNT and YENEEA. CDR3 DNA: TGTGCCAGCAGCCTCCTACTAGCCGAGCAGTACTTC. The encoded protein is CASSLLLAEQYF.

V gene TRBV5-1 combines with J gene TRBJ2-1; 11 bases fit TRBD2. Germline V lookup: CDR1 SGHRS, CDR2 YFSETQ. V lost 5 bases and J lost 9; bases outside the gene matches: 7. The CDR3 spans 14 residues. This CDR3 reads CASRELAGEGEQFF. CDR3 nucleotides: TGCGCCAGCAGAGAACTAGCGGGAGAGGGTGAGCAGTTCTTC.

This clone was detected only once. The rearrangement links TRBV6-5 to TRBJ1-2, with TRBD1 matching 12 bases. Germline assignment: CDR1 MNHEY and CDR2 SVGAGI. This CDR3 has 15 residues. The ends lost 2 bases at V and 6 bases at J; junction bases unmatched: 4. The CDR3 region has the DNA TGTGCCAGCAGTTACGGGACAGGGGGCGTCGATGGCTACACCTTC. It is translated as CASSYGTGGVDGYTF.

J is TRBJ2-1 and V is TRBV7-3; 7 bases match TRBD2. The J segment lost 8 bases and the V segment lost 2 bases, leaving 12 bases of the junction unmatched. CDR3 length: 16 amino acids. In germline, CDR1 is SGHTA, CDR2 FQGTGA. The DNA of the CDR3 is TGTGCCAGCAGCTTAGTCGGGGGAGGGCCGTTCGATGAGCAGTTCTTC. Protein: CASSLVGGGPFDEQFF.

The chain recombines TRBV5-1 with TRBJ2-7, with TRBD2 matching 9 bases. From germline, CDR1 is SGHRS and CDR2 YFSETQ. The CDR3 contains 16 residues. J was trimmed by 2 bases and V by 5 bases; bases with no gene match: 11. The CDR3 loop is CASRRGGTGVTYEQYF. CDR3 nucleotides: TGCGCCAGCAGGCGGGGGGGAACGGGAGTAACCTACGAGCAGTACTTC.

This clone was detected a few times. V and J are TRBV4-1 and TRBJ1-3; tentatively, D is TRBD1 (6 bases). V was cut by 0 bases and J by 5 bases, with 20 bases left in between. This CDR3 region has 18 residues. Per germline, CDR1 MGHRA and CDR2 YSYEKL. CDR3 sequence (DNA): TGCGCCAGCAGCCAAGAAGACAGGCTGGACGCGTGGAGAAACACCATATATTTT. It yields the protein CASSQEDRLDAWRNTIYF.